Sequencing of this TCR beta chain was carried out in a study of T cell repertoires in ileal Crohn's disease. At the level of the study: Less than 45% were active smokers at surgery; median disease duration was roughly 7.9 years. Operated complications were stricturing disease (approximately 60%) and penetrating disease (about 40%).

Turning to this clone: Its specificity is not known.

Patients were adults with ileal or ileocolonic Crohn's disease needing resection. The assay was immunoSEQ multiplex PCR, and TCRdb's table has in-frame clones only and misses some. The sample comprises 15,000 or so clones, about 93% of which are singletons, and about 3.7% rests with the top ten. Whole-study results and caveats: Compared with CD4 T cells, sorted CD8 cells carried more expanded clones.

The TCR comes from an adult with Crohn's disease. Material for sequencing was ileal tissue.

In nucleotides, the CDR3 is TGTGCCAGCAGCTTGGCCGGAGGGGGGACTACGAACACCGGGGAGCTGTTTTTT. It is translated as CASSLAGGGTTNTGELFF. V usage is TRBV5-4 and J usage is TRBJ2-2, with a possible D match to TRBD2 (7 bases). Germline CDR1 is SGHNT and CDR2 is YYREEE (reference sequence). The germline V and J ends were trimmed by 0 bases and 0 bases, with 15 bases remaining between them. There are 18 residues in the CDR3.